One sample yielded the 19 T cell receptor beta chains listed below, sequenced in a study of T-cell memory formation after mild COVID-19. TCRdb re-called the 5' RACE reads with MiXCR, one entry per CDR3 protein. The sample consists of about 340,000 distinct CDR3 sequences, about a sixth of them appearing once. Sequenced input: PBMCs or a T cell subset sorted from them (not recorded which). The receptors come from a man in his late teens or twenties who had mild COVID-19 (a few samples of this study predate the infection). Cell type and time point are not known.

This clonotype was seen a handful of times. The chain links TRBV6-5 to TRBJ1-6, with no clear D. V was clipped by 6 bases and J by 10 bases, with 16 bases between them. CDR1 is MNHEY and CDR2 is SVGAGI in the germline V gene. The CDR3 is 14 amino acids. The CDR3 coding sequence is TGTGCCAGCAGATGGACTGGATTGGGGTCACCCCTCCACTTT. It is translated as CASRWTGLGSPLHF.

The CDR3 region is CASNGGARTDTQYF. The DNA for the CDR3 is TGTGCCAGCAACGGGGGGGCCCGCACAGATACGCAGTATTTT. The chain links TRBV6-1 to TRBJ2-3, with 8 bases identical to TRBD2. The CDR3 runs to 14 residues. Germline assignment: CDR1 MNHNS and CDR2 SASEGT. V was clipped by 7 bases and J by 1 base; unmatched bases: 4.

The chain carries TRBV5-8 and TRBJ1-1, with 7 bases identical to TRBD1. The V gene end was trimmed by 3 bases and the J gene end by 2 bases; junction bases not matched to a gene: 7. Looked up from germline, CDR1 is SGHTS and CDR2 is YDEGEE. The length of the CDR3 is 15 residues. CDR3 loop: CASSWGGTANTEAFF. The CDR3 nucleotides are TGTGCCAGCAGCTGGGGTGGGACAGCCAACACTGAAGCTTTCTTT.

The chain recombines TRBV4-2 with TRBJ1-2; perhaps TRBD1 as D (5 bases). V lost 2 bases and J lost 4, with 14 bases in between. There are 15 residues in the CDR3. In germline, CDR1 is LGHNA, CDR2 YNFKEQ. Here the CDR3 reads CASSQSQGPTYGYTF. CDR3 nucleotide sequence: TGTGCCAGCAGCCAAAGCCAGGGCCCTACCTATGGCTACACCTTC.

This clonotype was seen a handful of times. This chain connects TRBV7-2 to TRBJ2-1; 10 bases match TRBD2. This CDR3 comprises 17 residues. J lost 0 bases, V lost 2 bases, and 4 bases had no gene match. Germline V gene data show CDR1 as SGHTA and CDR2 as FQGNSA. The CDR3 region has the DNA TGTGCCAGCAGCTTATCGAGCGGGGGGGCCTCCTACAATGAGCAGTTCTTC. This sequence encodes CASSLSSGGASYNEQFF.

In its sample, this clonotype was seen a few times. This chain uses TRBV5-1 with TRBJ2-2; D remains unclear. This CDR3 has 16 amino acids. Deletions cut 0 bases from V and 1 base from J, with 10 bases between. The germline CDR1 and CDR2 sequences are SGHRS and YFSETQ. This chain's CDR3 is CASSLGDWGNTGELFF. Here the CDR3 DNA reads TGCGCCAGCAGCTTGGGAGATTGGGGGAACACCGGGGAGCTGTTTTTT.

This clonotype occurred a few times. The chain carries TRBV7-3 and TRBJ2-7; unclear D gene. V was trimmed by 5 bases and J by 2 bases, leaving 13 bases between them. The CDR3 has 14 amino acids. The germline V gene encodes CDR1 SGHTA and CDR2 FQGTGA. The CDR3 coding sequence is TGTGCCAGCAGCCCCGTCGGGTCTACCTACGAGCAGTACTTC. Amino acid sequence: CASSPVGSTYEQYF.

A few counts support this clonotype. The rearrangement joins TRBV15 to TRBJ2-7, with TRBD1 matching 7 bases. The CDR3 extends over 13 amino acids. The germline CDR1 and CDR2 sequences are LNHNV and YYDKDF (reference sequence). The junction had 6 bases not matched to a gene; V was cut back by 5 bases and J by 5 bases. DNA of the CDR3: TGTGCCACCAGCCACTCCACAGGGGACGAGCAGTACGTC. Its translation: CATSHSTGDEQYV.

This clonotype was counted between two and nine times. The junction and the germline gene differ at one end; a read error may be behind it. CDR3 DNA sequence: TGCAGTGCTAGAGATTTCGCCCGGGACAGTGTGGACTTC. Protein product: CSARDFARDSVDF. The rearrangement joins TRBV20-1 to TRBJ2-5; TRBD1 matches at 7 bases. The CDR3 runs to 13 residues. Germline V gene sequence: CDR1 DFQATT, CDR2 SNEGSKA (reference sequence).

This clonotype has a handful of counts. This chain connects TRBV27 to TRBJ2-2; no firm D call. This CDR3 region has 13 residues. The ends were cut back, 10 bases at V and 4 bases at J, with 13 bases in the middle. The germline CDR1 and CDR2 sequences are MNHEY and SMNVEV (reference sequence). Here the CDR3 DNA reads TGTGCCATCCGACCCTTCGGCACCGGGGAGCTGTTTTTT. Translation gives CAIRPFGTGELFF.

DNA of the CDR3: TGTGCCAGCAGCTTAGAGGGGTGGGGGGCCTATGGCTACACCTTC. This encodes CASSLEGWGAYGYTF. The rearrangement links TRBV7-8 to TRBJ1-2; perhaps TRBD1 as D (6 bases). The CDR3 covers 15 residues. V shed 1 base and J shed 4 bases, with 13 bases lying between them. Germline assignment: CDR1 SGHVS and CDR2 FQNEAQ.

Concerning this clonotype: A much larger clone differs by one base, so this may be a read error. The CDR3 loop is CASSLYELYV. The CDR3 DNA reads TGCGCCAGCAGCTTGTACGAGCTGTACGTC. The chain uses TRBV5-1 and TRBJ2-7; the D is unclear. The CDR3 covers 10 residues. Looked up from germline, CDR1 is SGHRS and CDR2 is YFSETQ.

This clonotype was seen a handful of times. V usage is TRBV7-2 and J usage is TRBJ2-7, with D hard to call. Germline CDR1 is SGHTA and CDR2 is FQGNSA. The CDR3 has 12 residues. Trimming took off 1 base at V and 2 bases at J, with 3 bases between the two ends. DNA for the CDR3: TGTGCCAGCAGCTTAGGGACCTACGAGCAGTACTTC. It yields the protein CASSLGTYEQYF.

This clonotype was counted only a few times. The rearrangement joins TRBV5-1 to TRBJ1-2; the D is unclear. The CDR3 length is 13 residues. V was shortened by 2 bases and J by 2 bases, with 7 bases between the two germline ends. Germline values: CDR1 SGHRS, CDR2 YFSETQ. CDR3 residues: CASSLNSNYGYTF. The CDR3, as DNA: TGCGCCAGCAGCTTAAACTCAAACTATGGCTACACCTTC.

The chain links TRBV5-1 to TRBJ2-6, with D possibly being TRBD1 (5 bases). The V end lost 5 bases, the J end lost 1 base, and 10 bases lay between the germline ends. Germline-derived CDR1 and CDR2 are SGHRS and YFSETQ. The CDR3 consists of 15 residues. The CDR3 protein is CASRNAGSGANVLTF. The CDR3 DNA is TGCGCCAGCAGGAATGCAGGGTCTGGGGCCAACGTCCTGACTTTC.

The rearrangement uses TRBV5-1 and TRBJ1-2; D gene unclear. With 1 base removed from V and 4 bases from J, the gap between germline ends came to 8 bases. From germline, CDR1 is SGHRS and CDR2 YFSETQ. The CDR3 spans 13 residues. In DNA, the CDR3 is TGCGCCAGCAGCTTGCCGGGCCGCTATGGCTACACCTTC. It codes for CASSLPGRYGYTF.

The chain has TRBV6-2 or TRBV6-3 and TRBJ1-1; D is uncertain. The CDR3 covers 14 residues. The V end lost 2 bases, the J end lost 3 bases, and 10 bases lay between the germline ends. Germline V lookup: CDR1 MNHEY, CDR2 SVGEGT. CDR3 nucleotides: TGTGCCAGCAGTTACCGCAGTTGGGACACTGAAGCTTTCTTT. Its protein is CASSYRSWDTEAFF.

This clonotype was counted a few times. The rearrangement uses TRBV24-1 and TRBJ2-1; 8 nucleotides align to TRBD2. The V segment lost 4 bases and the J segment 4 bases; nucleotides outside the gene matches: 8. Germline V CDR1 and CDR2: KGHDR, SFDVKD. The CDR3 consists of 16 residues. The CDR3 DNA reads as TGTGCCACCAGTGAGGGCCGGGGGGGCGTTTACAATGAGCAGTTCTTC. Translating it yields CATSEGRGGVYNEQFF.

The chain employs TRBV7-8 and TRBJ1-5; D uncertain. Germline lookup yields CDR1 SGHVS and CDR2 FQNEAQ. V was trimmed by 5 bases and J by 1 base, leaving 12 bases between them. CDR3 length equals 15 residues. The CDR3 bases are TGTGCCAGCAGCAGCAGAGGCCTGAGCAATCAGCCCCAGCATTTT. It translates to CASSSRGLSNQPQHF.